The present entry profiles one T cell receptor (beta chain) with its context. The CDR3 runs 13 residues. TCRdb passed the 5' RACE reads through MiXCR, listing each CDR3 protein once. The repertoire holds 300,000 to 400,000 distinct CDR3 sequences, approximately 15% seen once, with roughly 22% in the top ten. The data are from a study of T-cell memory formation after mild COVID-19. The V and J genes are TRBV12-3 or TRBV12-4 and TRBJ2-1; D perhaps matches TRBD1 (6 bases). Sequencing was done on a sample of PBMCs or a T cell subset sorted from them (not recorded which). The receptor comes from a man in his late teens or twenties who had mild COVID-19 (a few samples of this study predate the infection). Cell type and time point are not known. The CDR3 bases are TGTGCGGGGGCGGCCCGCCCGAACAATGAGCAGTTCTTC. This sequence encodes CAGAARPNNEQFF.